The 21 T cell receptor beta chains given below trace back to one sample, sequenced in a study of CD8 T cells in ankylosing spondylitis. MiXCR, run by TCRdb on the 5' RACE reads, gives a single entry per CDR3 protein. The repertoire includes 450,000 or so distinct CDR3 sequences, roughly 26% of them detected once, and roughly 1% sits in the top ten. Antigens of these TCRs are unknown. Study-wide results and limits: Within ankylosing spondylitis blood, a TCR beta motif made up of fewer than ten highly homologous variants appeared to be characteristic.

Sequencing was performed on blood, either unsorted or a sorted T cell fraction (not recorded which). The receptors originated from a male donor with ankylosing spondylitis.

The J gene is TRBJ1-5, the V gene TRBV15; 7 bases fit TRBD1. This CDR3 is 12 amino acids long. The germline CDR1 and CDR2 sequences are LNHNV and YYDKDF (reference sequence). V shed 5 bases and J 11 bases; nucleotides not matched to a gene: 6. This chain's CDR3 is CATSLDRTAQHF. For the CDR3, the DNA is TGTGCCACCAGCTTGGACAGGACGGCCCAGCATTTT.

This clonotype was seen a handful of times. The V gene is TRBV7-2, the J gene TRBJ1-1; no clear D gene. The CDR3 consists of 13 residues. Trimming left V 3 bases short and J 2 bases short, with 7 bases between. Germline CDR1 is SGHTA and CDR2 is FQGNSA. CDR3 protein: CASSFEANTEAFF. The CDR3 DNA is TGTGCCAGCAGCTTTGAGGCAAACACTGAAGCTTTCTTT.

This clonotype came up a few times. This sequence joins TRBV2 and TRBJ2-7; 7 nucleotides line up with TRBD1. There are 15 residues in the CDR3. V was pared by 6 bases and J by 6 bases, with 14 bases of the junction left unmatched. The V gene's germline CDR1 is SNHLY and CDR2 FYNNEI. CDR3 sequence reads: CASSPGTVGVGEQYF. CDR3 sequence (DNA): TGTGCCAGCAGCCCAGGGACAGTGGGTGTAGGCGAGCAGTACTTC.

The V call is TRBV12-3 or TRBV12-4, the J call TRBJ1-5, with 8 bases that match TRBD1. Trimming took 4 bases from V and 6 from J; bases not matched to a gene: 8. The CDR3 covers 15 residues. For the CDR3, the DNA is TGTGCCAGCAGTTCACTCTCAGGGGGCACTCAGCCCCAGCATTTT. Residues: CASSSLSGGTQPQHF.

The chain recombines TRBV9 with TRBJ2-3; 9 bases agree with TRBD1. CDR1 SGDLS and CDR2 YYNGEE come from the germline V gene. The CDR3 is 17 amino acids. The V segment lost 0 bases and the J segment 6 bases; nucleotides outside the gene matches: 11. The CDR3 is CASSVGGGQGTLDTQYF. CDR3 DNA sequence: TGTGCCAGCAGCGTAGGGGGGGGACAGGGAACGTTGGATACGCAGTATTTT.

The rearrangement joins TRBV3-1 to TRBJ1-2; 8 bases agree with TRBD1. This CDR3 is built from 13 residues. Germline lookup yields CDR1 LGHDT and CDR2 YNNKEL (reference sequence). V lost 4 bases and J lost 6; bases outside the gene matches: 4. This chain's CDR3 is CASSPSGGHGYTF. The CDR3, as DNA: TGTGCCAGCAGCCCTTCAGGGGGCCATGGCTACACCTTC.

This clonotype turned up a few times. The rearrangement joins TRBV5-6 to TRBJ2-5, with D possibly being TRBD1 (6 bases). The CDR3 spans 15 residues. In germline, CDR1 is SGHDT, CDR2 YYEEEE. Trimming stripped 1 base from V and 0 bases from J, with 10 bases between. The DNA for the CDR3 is TGTGCCAGCAGCTTGATTGCAGGGGACCAAGAGACCCAGTACTTC. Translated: CASSLIAGDQETQYF. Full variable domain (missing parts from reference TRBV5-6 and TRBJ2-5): DAGVTQSPTHLIKTRGQQVTLRCSPKSGHDTVSWYQQALGQGPQFIFQYYEEEERQRGNFPDRFSGHQFPNYSSELNVNALLLGDSALYLCASSLIAGDQETQYFGPGTRLLVL.

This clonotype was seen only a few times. The CDR3 sequence: CSASSRYSYNEQFF. The CDR3 DNA reads as TGCAGTGCTTCCTCCAGGTACTCCTACAATGAGCAGTTCTTC. V gene TRBV20-1 combines with J gene TRBJ2-1; D not certain. CDR3 length: 14 residues. Trimming stripped 5 bases from V and 0 bases from J, with 11 bases between. Germline V gene data show CDR1 as DFQATT and CDR2 as SNEGSKA (reference sequence).

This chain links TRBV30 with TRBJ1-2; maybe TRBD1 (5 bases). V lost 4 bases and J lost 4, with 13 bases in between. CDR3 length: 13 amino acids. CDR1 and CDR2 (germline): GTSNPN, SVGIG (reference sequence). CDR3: CAWTQRGLYGYTF. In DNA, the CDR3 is TGTGCCTGGACCCAACGGGGCCTCTATGGCTACACCTTC.

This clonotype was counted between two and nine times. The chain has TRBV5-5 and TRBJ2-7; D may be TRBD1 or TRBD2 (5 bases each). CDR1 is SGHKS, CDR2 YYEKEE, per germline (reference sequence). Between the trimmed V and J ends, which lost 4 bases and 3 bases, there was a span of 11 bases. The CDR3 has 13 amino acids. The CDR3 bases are TGTGCCAGCAGCCGGGACGGCTACTACGAGCAGTACTTC. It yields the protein CASSRDGYYEQYF. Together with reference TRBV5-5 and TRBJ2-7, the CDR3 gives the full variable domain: DAGVTQSPTHLIKTRGQQVTLRCSPISGHKSVSWYQQVLGQGPQFIFQYYEKEERGRGNFPDRFSARQFPNYSSELNVNALLLGDSALYLCASSRDGYYEQYFGPGTRLTVT.

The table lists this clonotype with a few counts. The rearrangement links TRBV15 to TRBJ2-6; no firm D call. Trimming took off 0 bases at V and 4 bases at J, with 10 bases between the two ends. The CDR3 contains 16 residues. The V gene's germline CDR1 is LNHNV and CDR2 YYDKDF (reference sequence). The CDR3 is CATSRDLAGGANVLTF. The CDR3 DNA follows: TGTGCCACCAGCAGAGATCTGGCTGGGGGGGCCAACGTCCTGACTTTC.

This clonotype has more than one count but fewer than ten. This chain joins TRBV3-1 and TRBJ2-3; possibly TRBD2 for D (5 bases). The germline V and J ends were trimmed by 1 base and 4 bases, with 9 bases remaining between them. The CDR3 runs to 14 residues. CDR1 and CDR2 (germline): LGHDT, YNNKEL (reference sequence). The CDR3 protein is CASSQALAADTQYF. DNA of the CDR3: TGTGCCAGCAGCCAAGCCCTAGCCGCAGATACGCAGTATTTT.

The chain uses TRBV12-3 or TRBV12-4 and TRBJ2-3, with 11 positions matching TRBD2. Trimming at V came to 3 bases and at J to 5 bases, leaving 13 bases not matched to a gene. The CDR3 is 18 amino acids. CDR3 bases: TGTGCCAGCAGTTTCCGGACTAGCGGGTTAGACTTGAGAGATACGCAGTATTTT. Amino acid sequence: CASSFRTSGLDLRDTQYF.

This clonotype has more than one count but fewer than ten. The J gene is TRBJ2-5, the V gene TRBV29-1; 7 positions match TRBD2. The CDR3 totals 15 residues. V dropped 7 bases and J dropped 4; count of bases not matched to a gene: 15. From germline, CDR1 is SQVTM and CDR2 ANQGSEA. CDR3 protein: CSGRGSGRAVETQYF. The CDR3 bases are TGCAGCGGCCGTGGGAGTGGGAGGGCCGTAGAGACCCAGTACTTC.

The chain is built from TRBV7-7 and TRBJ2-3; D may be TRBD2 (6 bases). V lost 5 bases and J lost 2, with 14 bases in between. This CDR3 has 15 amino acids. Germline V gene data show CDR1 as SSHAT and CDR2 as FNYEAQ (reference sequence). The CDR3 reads CASSHEPSATDTQYF. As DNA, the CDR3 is TGTGCCAGCAGCCATGAGCCTAGCGCCACAGATACGCAGTATTTT.

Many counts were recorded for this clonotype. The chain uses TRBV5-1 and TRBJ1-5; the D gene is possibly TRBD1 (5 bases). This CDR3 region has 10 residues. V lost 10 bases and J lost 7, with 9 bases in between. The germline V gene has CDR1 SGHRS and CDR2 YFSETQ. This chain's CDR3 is CAGARQPQHF. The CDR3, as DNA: TGCGCCGGGGCGAGGCAGCCCCAGCATTTT.

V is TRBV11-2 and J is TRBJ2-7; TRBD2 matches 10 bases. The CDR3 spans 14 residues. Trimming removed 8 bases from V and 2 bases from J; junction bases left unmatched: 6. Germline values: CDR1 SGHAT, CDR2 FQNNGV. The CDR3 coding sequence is TGTGCCAGCGGCCTACTAGCGGGGCCCTACGAGCAGTACTTC. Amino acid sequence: CASGLLAGPYEQYF.

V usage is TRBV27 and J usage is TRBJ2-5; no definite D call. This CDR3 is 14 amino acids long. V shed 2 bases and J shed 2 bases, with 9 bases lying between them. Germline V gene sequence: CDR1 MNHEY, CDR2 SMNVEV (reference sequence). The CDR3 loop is CASSLRRWQETQYF. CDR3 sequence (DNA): TGTGCCAGCAGTTTAAGGAGATGGCAAGAGACCCAGTACTTC.

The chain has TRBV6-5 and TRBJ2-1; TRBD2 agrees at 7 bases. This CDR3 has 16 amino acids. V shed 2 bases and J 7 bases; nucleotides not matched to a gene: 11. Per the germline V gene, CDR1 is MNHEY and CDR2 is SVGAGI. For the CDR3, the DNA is TGTGCCAGCAGTTACCCCCGAGGCGGGAGTATTAATGAGCAGTTCTTC. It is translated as CASSYPRGGSINEQFF.

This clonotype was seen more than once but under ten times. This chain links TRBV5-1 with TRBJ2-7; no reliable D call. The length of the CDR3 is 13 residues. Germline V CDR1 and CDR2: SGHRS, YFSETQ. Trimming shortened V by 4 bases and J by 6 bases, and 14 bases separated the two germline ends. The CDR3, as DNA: TGCGCCAGCAGCCGTGACATGGGCGTCGAGCAGTACTTC. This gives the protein CASSRDMGVEQYF.

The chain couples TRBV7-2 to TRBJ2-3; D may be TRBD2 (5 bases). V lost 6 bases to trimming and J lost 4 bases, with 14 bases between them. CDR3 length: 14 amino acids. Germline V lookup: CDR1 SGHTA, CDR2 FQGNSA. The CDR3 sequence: CASRRDGSADTQYF. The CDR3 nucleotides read TGTGCCAGCAGGCGAGATGGGAGTGCAGATACGCAGTATTTT.